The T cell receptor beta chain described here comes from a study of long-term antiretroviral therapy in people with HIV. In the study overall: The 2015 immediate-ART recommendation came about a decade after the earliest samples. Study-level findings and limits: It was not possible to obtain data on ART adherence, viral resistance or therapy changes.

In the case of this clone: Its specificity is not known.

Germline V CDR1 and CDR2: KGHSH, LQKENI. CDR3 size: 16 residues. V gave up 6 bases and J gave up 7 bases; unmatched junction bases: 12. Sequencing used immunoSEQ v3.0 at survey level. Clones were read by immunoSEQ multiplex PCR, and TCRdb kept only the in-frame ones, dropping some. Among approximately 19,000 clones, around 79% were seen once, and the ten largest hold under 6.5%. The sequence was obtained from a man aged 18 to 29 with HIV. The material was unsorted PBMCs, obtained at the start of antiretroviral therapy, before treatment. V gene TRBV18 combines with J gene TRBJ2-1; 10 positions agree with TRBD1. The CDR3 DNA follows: TGTGCCAGCTCCCCCTCCGGGACAGGGGCTCGGAATGAGCAGTTCTTC. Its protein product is CASSPSGTGARNEQFF.